The T cell receptor (beta chain) described here comes from a study of blood T cell repertoires in COVID-19. Study overall: Collection of acute and convalescent COVID-19 samples took place in the United States, Italy and Spain. In each case, the material was cDNA or gDNA derived from T cells, B-cell-depleted T cells, or PBMCs.

Per the authors' pipeline: Estimation of nucleated cell counts was performed using reference gene primer amplification. Here immunoSEQ multiplex PCR was the method, and the copy in TCRdb shows in-frame clones only, minus some. V and J calls plus clone size are reproduced from that table; the DNA served to infer D and trimming. The sample shows about 180,000 clones, around nine tenths of them seen only once. The Seattle patients, enrolled during active infection, were followed longitudinally. Germline-derived CDR1 and CDR2 are DFQATT and SNEGSKA (reference sequence). Trimming took 4 bases from V and 3 from J, leaving 7 bases between them. The CDR3 contains 11 residues.

The receptor was isolated from a woman in her sixties or seventies with COVID-19, enrolled during active disease. The chain employs TRBV20-1 and TRBJ2-7; TRBD1 might be the D (5 bases). The sample consisted of peripheral blood. The CDR3 coding sequence is TGCAGTGCTAAAAGGGGCTACGAGCAGTACTTC. Residues: CSAKRGYEQYF.